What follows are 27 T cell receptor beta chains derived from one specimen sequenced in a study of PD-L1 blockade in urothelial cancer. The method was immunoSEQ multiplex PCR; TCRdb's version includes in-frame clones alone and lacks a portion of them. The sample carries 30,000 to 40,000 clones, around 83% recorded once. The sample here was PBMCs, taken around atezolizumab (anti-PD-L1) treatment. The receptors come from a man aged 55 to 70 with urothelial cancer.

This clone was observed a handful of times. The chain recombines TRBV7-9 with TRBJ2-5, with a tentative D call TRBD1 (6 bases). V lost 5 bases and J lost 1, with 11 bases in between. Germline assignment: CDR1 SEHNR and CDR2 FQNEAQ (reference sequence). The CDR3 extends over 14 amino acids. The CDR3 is CASSQTGRQETQYF. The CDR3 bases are TGTGCCAGCAGCCAGACAGGACGCCAAGAGACCCAGTACTTC.

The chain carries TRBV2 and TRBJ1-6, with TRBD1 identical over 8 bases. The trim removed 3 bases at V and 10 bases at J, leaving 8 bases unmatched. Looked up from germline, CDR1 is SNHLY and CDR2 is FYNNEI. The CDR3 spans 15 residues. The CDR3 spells CASSEVTGEGSPLHF. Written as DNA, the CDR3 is TGTGCCAGCAGTGAGGTGACAGGGGAAGGGTCACCCCTCCACTTT.

In nucleotides, the CDR3 is TGTGCCTGGAAAGGACAGGGTGATCAGCCCCAGCATTTT. The encoded protein is CAWKGQGDQPQHF. The chain recombines TRBV30 with TRBJ1-5, with 8 bases that match TRBD1. Losses at the gene ends were 4 bases for V and 5 bases for J; bases not matched to a gene: 4. The CDR3 extends over 13 amino acids. CDR1 and CDR2 (germline): GTSNPN, SVGIG (reference sequence).

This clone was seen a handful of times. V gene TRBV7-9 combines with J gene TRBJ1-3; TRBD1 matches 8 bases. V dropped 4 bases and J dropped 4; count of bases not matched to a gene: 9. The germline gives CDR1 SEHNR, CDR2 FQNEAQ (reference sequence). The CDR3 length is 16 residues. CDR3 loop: CASSSLRGPKGNTIYF. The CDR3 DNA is TGTGCCAGCAGCTCTCTCAGGGGGCCAAAAGGAAACACCATATATTTT.

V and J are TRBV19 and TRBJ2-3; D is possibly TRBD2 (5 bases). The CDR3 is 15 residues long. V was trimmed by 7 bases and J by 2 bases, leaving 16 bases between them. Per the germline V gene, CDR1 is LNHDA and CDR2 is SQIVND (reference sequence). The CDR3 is CASTPGLSLTDTQYF. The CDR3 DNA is TGTGCCAGTACCCCAGGACTGTCCCTCACAGATACGCAGTATTTT.

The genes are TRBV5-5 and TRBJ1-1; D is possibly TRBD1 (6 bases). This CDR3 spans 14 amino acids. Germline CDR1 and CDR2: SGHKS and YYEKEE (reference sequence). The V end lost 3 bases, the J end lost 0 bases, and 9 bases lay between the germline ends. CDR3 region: CASSSQGLNTEAFF. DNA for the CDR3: TGTGCCAGCAGCTCTCAGGGGCTGAACACTGAAGCTTTCTTT.

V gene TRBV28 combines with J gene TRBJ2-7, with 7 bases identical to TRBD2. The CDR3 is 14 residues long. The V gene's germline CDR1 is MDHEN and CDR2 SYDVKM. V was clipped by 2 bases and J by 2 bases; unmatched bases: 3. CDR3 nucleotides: TGTGCCAGCAGTTTAGATGGGGGGGCCTACGAGCAGTACTTC. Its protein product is CASSLDGGAYEQYF.

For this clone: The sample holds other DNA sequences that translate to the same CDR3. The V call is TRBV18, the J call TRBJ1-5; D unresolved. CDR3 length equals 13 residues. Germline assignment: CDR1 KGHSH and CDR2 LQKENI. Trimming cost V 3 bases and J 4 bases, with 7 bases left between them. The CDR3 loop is CASSPSGNQPQHF. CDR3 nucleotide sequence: TGTGCCAGCTCACCGAGCGGAAATCAGCCCCAGCATTTT. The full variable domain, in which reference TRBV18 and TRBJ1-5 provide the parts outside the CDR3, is NAGVMQNPRHLVRRRGQEARLRCSPMKGHSHVYWYRQLPEEGLKFMVYLQKENIIDESGMPKERFSAEFPKEGPSILRIQQVVRGDSAAYFCASSPSGNQPQHFGDGTRLSIL.

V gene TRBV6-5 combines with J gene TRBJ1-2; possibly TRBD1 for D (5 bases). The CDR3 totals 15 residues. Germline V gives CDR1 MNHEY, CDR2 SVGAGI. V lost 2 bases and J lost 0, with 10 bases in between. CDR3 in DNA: TGTGCCAGCAGTTACGGGAGGGGCGCTAACTATGGCTACACCTTC. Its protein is CASSYGRGANYGYTF.

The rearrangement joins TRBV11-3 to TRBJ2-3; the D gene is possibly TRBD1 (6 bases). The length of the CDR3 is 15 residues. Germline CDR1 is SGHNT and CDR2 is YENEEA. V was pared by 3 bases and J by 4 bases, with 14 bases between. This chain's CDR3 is CASSLGQGRADTQYF. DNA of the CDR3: TGTGCCAGCAGCTTGGGGCAGGGGCGGGCAGATACGCAGTATTTT.

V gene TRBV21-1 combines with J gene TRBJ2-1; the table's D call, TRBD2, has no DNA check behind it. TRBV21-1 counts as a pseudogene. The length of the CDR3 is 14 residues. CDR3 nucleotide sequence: TGTGCCAGCAGCCCGCGGGGACTATCAAATGAGCAGTTCTTC. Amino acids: CASSPRGLSNEQFF.

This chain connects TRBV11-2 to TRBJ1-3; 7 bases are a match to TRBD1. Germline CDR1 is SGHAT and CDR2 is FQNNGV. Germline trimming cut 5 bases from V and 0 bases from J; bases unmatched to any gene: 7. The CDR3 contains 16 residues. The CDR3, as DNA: TGTGCCAGCAGCATCTCCGGGACAGCCTCTGGAAACACCATATATTTT. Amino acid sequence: CASSISGTASGNTIYF.

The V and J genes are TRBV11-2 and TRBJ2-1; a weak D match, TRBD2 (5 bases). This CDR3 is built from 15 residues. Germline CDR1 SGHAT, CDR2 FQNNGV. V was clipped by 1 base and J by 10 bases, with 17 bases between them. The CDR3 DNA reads TGTGCCAGCAGCTTAGTAAGCCCCCGGAGGTGGGAGCAGTTCTTC. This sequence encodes CASSLVSPRRWEQFF.

The CDR3 DNA reads TGTGCCAGTAGTATCGGGTCCTCCGGGACTTCAGCGGGAAGGGGGGAGCTGTTTTTT. Its protein is CASSIGSSGTSAGRGELFF. This sequence joins TRBV19 and TRBJ2-2, with 7 bases fitting TRBD2. CDR3 size: 19 residues. The trim removed 3 bases at V and 8 bases at J, leaving 21 bases unmatched. Germline CDR1 is LNHDA and CDR2 is SQIVND (reference sequence).

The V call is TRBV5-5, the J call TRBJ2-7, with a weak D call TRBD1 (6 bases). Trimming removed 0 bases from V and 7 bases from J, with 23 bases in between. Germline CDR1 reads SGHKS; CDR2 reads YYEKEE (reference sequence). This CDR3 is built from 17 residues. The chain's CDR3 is CASSLGPLTGMPPEQYF. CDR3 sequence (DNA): TGTGCCAGCAGCTTGGGTCCCCTCACAGGGATGCCTCCTGAGCAGTACTTC. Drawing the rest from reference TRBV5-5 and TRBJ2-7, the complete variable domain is DAGVTQSPTHLIKTRGQQVTLRCSPISGHKSVSWYQQVLGQGPQFIFQYYEKEERGRGNFPDRFSARQFPNYSSELNVNALLLGDSALYLCASSLGPLTGMPPEQYFGPGTRLTVT.

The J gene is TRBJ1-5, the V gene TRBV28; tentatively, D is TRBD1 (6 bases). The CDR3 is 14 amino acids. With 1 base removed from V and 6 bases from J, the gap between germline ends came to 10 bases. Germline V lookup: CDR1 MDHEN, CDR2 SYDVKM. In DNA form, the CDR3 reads TGTGCCAGCAGTTTATCACAGGGTGGTCAGCCCCAGCATTTT. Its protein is CASSLSQGGQPQHF. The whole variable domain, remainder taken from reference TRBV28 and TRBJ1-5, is DVKVTQSSRYLVKRTGEKVFLECVQDMDHENMFWYRQDPGLGLRLIYFSYDVKMKEKGDIPEGYSVSREKKERFSLILESASTNQTSMYLCASSLSQGGQPQHFGDGTRLSIL.

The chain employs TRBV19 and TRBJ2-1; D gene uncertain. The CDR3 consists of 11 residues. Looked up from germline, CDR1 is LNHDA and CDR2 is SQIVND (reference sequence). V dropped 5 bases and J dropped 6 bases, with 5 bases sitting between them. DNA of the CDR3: TGTGCCAGTAGTTACGGCAATGAGCAGTTCTTC. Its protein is CASSYGNEQFF.

The CDR3 sequence is CASRQGVNSPLHF. CDR3 DNA sequence: TGCGCCAGCAGACAGGGAGTAAATTCACCCCTCCACTTT. The chain is built from TRBV10-1 and TRBJ1-6, with D maybe TRBD1 (6 bases). The CDR3 length is 13 residues. The germline V and J ends were trimmed by 6 bases and 7 bases, with 10 bases remaining between them. Germline CDR1 WNHNN, CDR2 SYGVQD (reference sequence).

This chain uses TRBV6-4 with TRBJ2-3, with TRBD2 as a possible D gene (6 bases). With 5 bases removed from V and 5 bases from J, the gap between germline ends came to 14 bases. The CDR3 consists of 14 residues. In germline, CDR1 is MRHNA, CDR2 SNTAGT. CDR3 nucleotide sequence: TGTGCCAGCAGTCGGGAGCCGGGCGTAGATACGCAGTATTTT. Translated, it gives CASSREPGVDTQYF.

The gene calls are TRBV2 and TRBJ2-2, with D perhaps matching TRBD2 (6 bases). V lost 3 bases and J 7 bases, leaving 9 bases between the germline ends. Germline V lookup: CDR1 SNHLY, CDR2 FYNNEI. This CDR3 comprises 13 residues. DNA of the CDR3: TGTGCCAGCAGTGAGAGGGGAGGCGGGGAGCTGTTTTTT. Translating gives CASSERGGGELFF.

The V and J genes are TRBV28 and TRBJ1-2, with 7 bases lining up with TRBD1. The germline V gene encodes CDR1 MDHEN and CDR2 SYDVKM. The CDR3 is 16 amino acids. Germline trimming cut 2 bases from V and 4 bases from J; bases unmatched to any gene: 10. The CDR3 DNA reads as TGTGCCAGCAGTTTAACTACAGGGGCGACCTTCTATGGCTACACCTTC. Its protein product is CASSLTTGATFYGYTF.

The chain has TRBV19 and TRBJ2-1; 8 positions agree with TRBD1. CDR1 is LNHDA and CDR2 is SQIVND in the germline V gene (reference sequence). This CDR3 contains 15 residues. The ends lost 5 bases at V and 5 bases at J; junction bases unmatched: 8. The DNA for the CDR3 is TGTGCCAGTAGTGCCGACAGGGGCTTTAACAATGAGCAGTTCTTC. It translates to CASSADRGFNNEQFF.

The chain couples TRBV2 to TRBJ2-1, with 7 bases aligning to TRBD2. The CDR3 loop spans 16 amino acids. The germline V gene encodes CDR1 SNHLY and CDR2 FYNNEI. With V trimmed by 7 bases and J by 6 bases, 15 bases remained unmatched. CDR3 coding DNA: TGTGCCAGCAAACAATGGACTAGTTTTAGTGGCAATGAGCAGTTCTTC. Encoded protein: CASKQWTSFSGNEQFF.

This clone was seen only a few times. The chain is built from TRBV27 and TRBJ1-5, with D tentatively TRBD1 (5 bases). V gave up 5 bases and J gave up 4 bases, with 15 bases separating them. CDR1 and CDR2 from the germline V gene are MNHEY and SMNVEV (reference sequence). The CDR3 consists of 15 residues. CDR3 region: CASSPGSTRNQPQHF. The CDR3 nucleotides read TGTGCCAGCAGTCCAGGGTCAACGAGGAATCAGCCCCAGCATTTT.

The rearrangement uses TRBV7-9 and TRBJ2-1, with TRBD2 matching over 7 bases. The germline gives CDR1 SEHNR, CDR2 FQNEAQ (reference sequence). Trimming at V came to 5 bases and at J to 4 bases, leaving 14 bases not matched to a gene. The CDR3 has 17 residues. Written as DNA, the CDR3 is TGTGCCAGCAGCCAGGATACGACGGGAGGAATGTACAATGAGCAGTTCTTC. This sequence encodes CASSQDTTGGMYNEQFF.

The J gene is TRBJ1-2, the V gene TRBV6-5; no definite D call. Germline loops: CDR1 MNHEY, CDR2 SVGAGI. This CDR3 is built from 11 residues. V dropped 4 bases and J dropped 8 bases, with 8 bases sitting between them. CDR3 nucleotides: TGTGCCAGCAGTTTCGGAGAGGGCTACACCTTC. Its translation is CASSFGEGYTF.

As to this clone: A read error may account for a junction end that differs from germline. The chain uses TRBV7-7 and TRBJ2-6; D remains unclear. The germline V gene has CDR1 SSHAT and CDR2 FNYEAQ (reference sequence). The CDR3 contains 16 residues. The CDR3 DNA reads TGTGCTAGCAGCCCGTTTTCGGGCTCTGGGGCCAACGTCCTGACTTTC. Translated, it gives CASSPFSGSGANVLTF.